This T cell receptor (beta chain) was profiled in a study of T cell changes during pregnancy in multiple sclerosis. Clones were sequenced by immunoSEQ multiplex PCR, and TCRdb holds only the in-frame ones, with some missing. The table includes roughly 100,000 clones, roughly nine tenths detected once. The CDR3 runs 14 residues. V shed 10 bases and J shed 6 bases, with 22 bases lying between them. Germline V CDR1 and CDR2: SGHRS, YFSETQ. V usage is TRBV5-1 and J usage is TRBJ1-1, with D hard to call. The sequencing here drew on peripheral blood, taken after pregnancy. The source of this sequence is a female donor with multiple sclerosis, enrolled in a pregnancy study. In nucleotides, the CDR3 is TGCGCCCTCCGACTCTGGTTGAGTTTCCCTGAAGCTTTCTTT. Its protein product is CALRLWLSFPEAFF.